In its sample, the clone carrying this TCR beta chain was seen once. The antigen is not known. The CDR3 spans 14 residues. Per germline, CDR1 LGHDT and CDR2 YNNKEL (reference sequence). V lost 2 bases, J lost 7 bases, and 9 bases lay in between. The data derive from a study of T cell responses to AZD1222 COVID-19 vaccine. General study points: Donor demographics were predominantly white British with a female majority; clonal diversity may be underestimated.

Here immunoSEQ multiplex PCR was the method, and the copy in TCRdb shows in-frame clones only, minus some. Of approximately 100,000 clones listed, around 90% are singletons. The sequence was collected from an adult in good health. The source material was peripheral blood, sampled on day 0 of MenACWY control vaccination. The genes are TRBV3-1 (or the pseudogene TRBV3-2) and TRBJ1-6, with D perhaps TRBD1 (5 bases). In nucleotides, the CDR3 is TGTGCCAGCAGCCAATCAGGGAACAATTCACCCCTCCACTTT. Translation: CASSQSGNNSPLHF.